The text below deals with one T cell receptor (beta chain). This clonotype was detected only a few times. The clone's antigen remains unknown. No qualities accompany the bases; no much larger clone lies one base away. Libraries were constructed by PCR. Sequenced on an Illumina HiSeq 2500. TCR libraries were prepared with molecular barcoding, using unique molecular identifiers to normalize TCRbeta repertoire quantification. TCRdb trimmed public reads at Q25 via fastp, called clones via MiXCR and kept in-frame beta chains. Each entry is one CDR3 protein sequence, shown with its most common DNA and genes. The sample table holds 500,000 or so distinct CDR3 sequences, of which approximately 32% were seen once. 2.4% of the sample lies in the top ten. The cysteine opens and the phenylalanine closes a CDR3 of 16 amino acids. CDR3 DNA is the only sequence kept; it has 48 bases, read in frame from the first base. For CDR1 and CDR2, the germline V gene lists KGHDR and SFDVKD. The trim is 3 bases for V and 5 bases for J, with a gap of 15 bases between the germline ends.

The data belong to a study of T-cell reconstitution after alpha-beta-depleted transplantation in children (dated by TCRdb to 2015 to 2016). A note on the overall study: Using TCR repertoire profiling, the study quantitatively followed how T-cell immune reconstitution unfolded in children after TCRalphabeta/CD19-depleted allogeneic hematopoietic cell transplantation.

The sequence derives from a human donor who donated a stem cell graft to a child with aplastic anemia. Sample: PBMCs from the stem cell graft donor, taken from the stem cell graft. The rearrangement joined TRBV24-1 to TRBJ2-2; TRBD2 is perhaps the D gene, given 6 matching bases. This receptor has the CDR3 CATSDVTDGRTGELFF. The nucleotide sequence is given as TGTGCCACCAGTGATGTAACAGATGGGAGGACCGGGGAGCTGTTTTTT.